This T cell receptor beta chain was found in a study of T cells in Graves' hyperthyroidism and ophthalmopathy. Looking at the study overall: Before treatment of any kind, peripheral blood was taken at initial diagnosis.

Authors of the study amplified TCR beta CDR3 regions from RNA transcripts. Using the HTBI primer set, a first-round RT-PCR was run on the TCR CDR3. TCRdb reprocessed the multiplex PCR reads via MiXCR and lists one record per CDR3 protein. The data contain 350,000 to 400,000 distinct CDR3 sequences, approximately 15% of them singletons. The CDR3 has 14 amino acids. Germline V lookup: CDR1 SGHVS, CDR2 FNYEAQ. V was cut by 5 bases and J by 5 bases, with 15 bases left in between. This clonotype was seen at least ten times. This receptor was taken from a woman between 25 and 40 years old with Graves' hyperthyroidism. The V call is TRBV7-6, the J call TRBJ1-1; D is unresolved. What was sequenced was blood. In nucleotides, the CDR3 is TGTGCCAGCAGCCAGGACCGGGTGAGGACTGAAGCTTTCTTT. The encoded protein is CASSQDRVRTEAFF.